This passage covers 18 T cell receptor beta chains from one sample sequenced in a study of T cell responses to AZD1222 COVID-19 vaccine. TCRdb's table, derived via immunoSEQ multiplex PCR, lists solely in-frame clones and lacks some. The sample shows 57,000 or so clones, approximately 83% of them seen only once. Source: peripheral blood, taken on day 0 of AZD1222 vaccination. The receptors shown here come from an adult in good health.

The chain recombines TRBV3-1 (or the pseudogene TRBV3-2) with TRBJ2-3; D perhaps matches TRBD2 (6 bases). V lost 4 bases and J 0 bases, leaving 11 bases between the germline ends. The CDR3 contains 15 residues. The germline V gene encodes CDR1 LGHDT and CDR2 YNNKEL (reference sequence). The CDR3 loop is CASSPGTFSTDTQYF. The CDR3 nucleotides are TGTGCCAGCAGCCCCGGGACTTTTAGCACAGATACGCAGTATTTT.

V gene TRBV24-1 combines with J gene TRBJ2-3; D might be TRBD1 (5 bases). The CDR3 has 13 residues. V lost 9 bases and J lost 6, with 15 bases in between. The germline gives CDR1 KGHDR, CDR2 SFDVKD. CDR3 sequence reads: CATESGWSDTQYF. As DNA, the CDR3 is TGTGCCACCGAGTCAGGGTGGTCGGATACGCAGTATTTT.

The V and J genes are TRBV2 and TRBJ2-2, with D possibly matching TRBD2 (5 bases). Trimming took off 3 bases at V and 4 bases at J, with 12 bases between the two ends. The germline CDR1 and CDR2 sequences are SNHLY and FYNNEI. The CDR3 is 15 residues long. CDR3 sequence (DNA): TGTGCCAGCAGTGAGGGGTTCGGGGTCACCGGGGAGCTGTTTTTT. Protein product: CASSEGFGVTGELFF.

V and J are TRBV6-6 and TRBJ2-3; D uncertain. Trimming cost V 7 bases and J 7 bases, with 15 bases left between them. There are 13 residues in the CDR3. Per germline, CDR1 MNHNY and CDR2 SVGAGI (reference sequence). The CDR3 DNA is TGTGCCAGCACCCCCACGGATCCCTATACGCAGTATTTT. The encoded protein is CASTPTDPYTQYF.

The chain couples TRBV3-1 (or the pseudogene TRBV3-2) to TRBJ1-5; D is unclear. The CDR3 extends over 13 amino acids. V gave up 1 base and J gave up 5 bases, with 6 bases separating them. CDR1 and CDR2 (germline): LGHDT, YNNKEL (reference sequence). The CDR3 DNA is TGTGCCAGCAGCCAAGGAAGGGATCAGCCCCAGCATTTT. Amino acids: CASSQGRDQPQHF.

V and J are TRBV11-2 and TRBJ1-5; D perhaps matches TRBD1 (6 bases). V was shortened by 0 bases and J by 5 bases, with 11 bases between the two germline ends. Germline CDR1 is SGHAT and CDR2 is FQNNGV. The CDR3 covers 15 residues. The CDR3 coding sequence is TGTGCCAGCAGCTTAGAAGGGCAGGGGCATCAGCCCCAGCATTTT. It translates to CASSLEGQGHQPQHF.

The rearrangement joins TRBV5-8 to TRBJ2-2, with D maybe TRBD1 (5 bases). The germline V gene encodes CDR1 SGHTS and CDR2 YDEGEE. Deletions cut 2 bases from V and 0 bases from J, with 14 bases between. The CDR3 sequence is 17 residues long. CDR3 region: CASSFYRSTANTGELFF. The CDR3, as DNA: TGTGCCAGCAGCTTTTACAGGAGCACCGCGAACACCGGGGAGCTGTTTTTT. Using reference TRBV5-8 and TRBJ2-2 for the parts outside the CDR3, the full variable domain is EAGVTQSPTHLIKTRGQQATLRCSPISGHTSVYWYQQALGLGLQFLLWYDEGEERNRGNFPPRFSGRQFPNYSSELNVNALELEDSALYLCASSFYRSTANTGELFFGEGSRLTVL.

This clone was detected ten times or more. The chain has TRBV7-6 and TRBJ2-5; tentatively, D is TRBD1 or TRBD2 (6 bases each). The germline V gene has CDR1 SGHVS and CDR2 FNYEAQ. There are 12 residues in the CDR3. The V end lost 5 bases, the J end lost 7 bases, and 11 bases lay between the germline ends. The CDR3 loop is CASSNGGGTQYF. CDR3 DNA: TGTGCCAGCAGCAACGGGGGCGGGACCCAGTACTTC.

This clone was counted a few times. The chain employs TRBV13 and TRBJ1-3, with D unresolved. The CDR3 has 16 amino acids. Germline-derived CDR1 and CDR2 are PRHDT and FYEKMQ (reference sequence). V gave up 3 bases and J gave up 2 bases, with 14 bases separating them. The CDR3 is CASSLSSGAPGNTIYF. CDR3 sequence (DNA): TGTGCCAGCAGCTTGTCGTCAGGAGCCCCTGGAAACACCATATATTTT. Looking up the rest from reference TRBV13 and TRBJ1-3 gives the full variable domain: AAGVIQSPRHLIKEKRETATLKCYPIPRHDTVYWYQQGPGQDPQFLISFYEKMQSDKGSIPDRFSAQQFSDYHSELNMSSLELGDSALYFCASSLSSGAPGNTIYFGEGSWLTVV.

The chain links TRBV27 to TRBJ1-6; TRBD1 agrees at 8 bases. J lost 3 bases, V lost 6 bases, and 4 bases had no gene match. Looked up from germline, CDR1 is MNHEY and CDR2 is SMNVEV (reference sequence). This CDR3 is built from 15 residues. CDR3 in DNA: TGTGCCAGCAGAGCAGGGACAGGCTATAATTCACCCCTCCACTTT. Amino acid sequence: CASRAGTGYNSPLHF.

The rearrangement joins TRBV7-9 to TRBJ1-6, with a possible D match to TRBD1 (5 bases). This CDR3 has 16 amino acids. The germline gives CDR1 SEHNR, CDR2 FQNEAQ (reference sequence). V was cut by 3 bases and J by 6 bases, with 15 bases left in between. CDR3 DNA: TGTGCCAGCAGCTTCGGGGGTTCAGAGCTTAATTCACCCCTCCACTTT. Encoded protein: CASSFGGSELNSPLHF.

V and J are TRBV5-6 and TRBJ1-5; no clear D. Deletions cut 4 bases from V and 6 bases from J, with 8 bases between. This CDR3 is 12 amino acids long. Looked up from germline, CDR1 is SGHDT and CDR2 is YYEEEE. CDR3 in DNA: TGTGCCAGCAGCCACGGTGGTCAGCCCCAGCATTTT. As protein: CASSHGGQPQHF. The full variable domain, rest sourced from reference TRBV5-6 and TRBJ1-5, is DAGVTQSPTHLIKTRGQQVTLRCSPKSGHDTVSWYQQALGQGPQFIFQYYEEEERQRGNFPDRFSGHQFPNYSSELNVNALLLGDSALYLCASSHGGQPQHFGDGTRLSIL.

This clone occurred a few times. The chain is built from TRBV7-9 and TRBJ1-5; TRBD1 is a possible D gene (5 bases). The CDR3 runs to 14 residues. Trimming stripped 5 bases from V and 4 bases from J, with 12 bases between. CDR1 and CDR2 (germline): SEHNR, FQNEAQ (reference sequence). CDR3 sequence: CASSLQGSNQPQHF. The CDR3 DNA sequence: TGTGCCAGCAGCCTTCAGGGATCGAATCAGCCCCAGCATTTT.

This clone was recorded many times. J is TRBJ2-7 and V is TRBV19; tentatively, D is TRBD1 (6 bases). Germline V CDR1 and CDR2: LNHDA, SQIVND (reference sequence). CDR3 length: 13 residues. V shed 5 bases and J shed 4 bases, with 12 bases lying between them. The CDR3 coding sequence is TGTGCCAGTAGTCAATTTACAGGGTACGAGCAGTACTTC. Residues: CASSQFTGYEQYF.

V is TRBV13 and J is TRBJ2-3; D possibly corresponds to TRBD2 (5 bases). CDR3 length: 17 amino acids. Trimming shortened V by 2 bases and J by 1 base, and 16 bases separated the two germline ends. The germline CDR1 and CDR2 sequences are PRHDT and FYEKMQ (reference sequence). CDR3 nucleotide sequence: TGTGCCAGCAGCTTACGTACTGGTTCCGGGGGCACAGATACGCAGTATTTT. Translating gives CASSLRTGSGGTDTQYF.

This clone showed up just a few times. J is TRBJ1-6 and V is TRBV2; TRBD1 matches 8 bases. V was clipped by 11 bases and J by 5 bases; unmatched bases: 5. CDR1 and CDR2 from the germline V gene are SNHLY and FYNNEI. The CDR3 length is 13 residues. CDR3 loop: CAFLTGDNSPLHF. The CDR3 nucleotides are TGTGCCTTCCTGACAGGGGATAATTCACCCCTCCACTTT.

The table lists this clone with many counts. V usage is TRBV6-2 or TRBV6-3 and J usage is TRBJ2-7, with TRBD1 matching 10 bases. Per the germline V gene, CDR1 is MNHEY and CDR2 is SVGEGT. The CDR3 consists of 13 residues. J was trimmed by 3 bases and V by 6 bases; bases with no gene match: 2. CDR3 in amino acids: CASSWTGGYEQYF. CDR3 sequence (DNA): TGTGCCAGCAGCTGGACAGGGGGCTACGAGCAGTACTTC.

The CDR3 spells CSVEGGNRYGYTF. In DNA, the CDR3 is TGCAGCGTTGAGGGGGGGAATCGCTATGGCTACACCTTC. The chain combines TRBV29-1 with TRBJ1-2; D perhaps matches TRBD1 (5 bases). The CDR3 has 13 residues. V was trimmed by 3 bases and J by 4 bases, leaving 12 bases between them. Germline loops: CDR1 SQVTM, CDR2 ANQGSEA. Complete variable domain (other parts from reference TRBV29-1 and TRBJ1-2): SAVISQKPSRDICQRGTSLTIQCQVDSQVTMMFWYRQQPGQSLTLIATANQGSEATYESGFVIDKFPISRPNLTFSTLTVSNMSPEDSSIYLCSVEGGNRYGYTFGSGTRLTVV.